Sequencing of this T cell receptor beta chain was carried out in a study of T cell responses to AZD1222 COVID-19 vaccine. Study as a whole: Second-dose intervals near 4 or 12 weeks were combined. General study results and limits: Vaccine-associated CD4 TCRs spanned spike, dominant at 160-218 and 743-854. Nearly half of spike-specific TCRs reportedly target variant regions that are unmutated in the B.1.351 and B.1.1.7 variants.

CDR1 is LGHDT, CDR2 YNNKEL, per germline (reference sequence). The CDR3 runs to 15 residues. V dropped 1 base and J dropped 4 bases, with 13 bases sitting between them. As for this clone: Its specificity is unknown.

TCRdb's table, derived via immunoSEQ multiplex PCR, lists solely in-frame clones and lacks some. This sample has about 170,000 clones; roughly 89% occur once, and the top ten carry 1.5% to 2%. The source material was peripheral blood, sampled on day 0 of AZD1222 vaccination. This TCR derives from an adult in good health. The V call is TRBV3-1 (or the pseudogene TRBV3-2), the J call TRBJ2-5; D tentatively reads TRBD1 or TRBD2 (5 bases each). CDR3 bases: TGTGCCAGCAGCCAAGGGAGAATTGGGGGAGAGACCCAGTACTTC. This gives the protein CASSQGRIGGETQYF.